The clone carrying this T cell receptor beta chain was seen repeatedly, ten times or more. Its antigen is not identified. Both iRepertoire HTBI primers and Arm-PCR of CDR3 regions were used to build the TCR beta libraries. TCRdb fed the multiplex PCR reads into MiXCR, producing one record per CDR3 protein. The sample has 500,000 to 700,000 distinct CDR3 sequences, under 20% seen once. Time point noted: newly diagnosed GD, antithyroid drugs for less than 3 months. Generation of the TCR library employed RNA extracted from PBMCs. The data were taken from a study of regulatory T cells in long-lasting Graves disease. About the study: Graves' patients diagnosed newly had used antithyroid drugs under 3 months. Study conclusions and caveats: Graves' patients with persistent disease showed TCR diversity lower than patients newly diagnosed.

The sample also formed part of further work on T cells in Graves' hyperthyroidism and ophthalmopathy.

The material sequenced was peripheral blood mononuclear cells (PBMCs), taken at new diagnosis, from a patient treated with antithyroid drugs. This sequence was found in a woman in her twenties or thirties with Graves disease.

CDR3 coding DNA: TGTGCCAGCAGCCGGGGTCGGTACCAAGAGACCCAGTACTTC. Residues: CASSRGRYQETQYF. This rearrangement joins TRBV7-8 to TRBJ2-5; maybe TRBD2 (5 bases). Trimming cost V 5 bases and J 0 bases, with 10 bases left between them. The CDR3 loop spans 14 amino acids. Germline CDR1 is SGHVS and CDR2 is FQNEAQ.